This T cell receptor beta chain was found in a study of cytomegalovirus exposure and HLA in healthy donors. Whole-study results and caveats: Later analysis identified a missense DCLRE1C variant that was linked to TCR beta V- and J-gene trimming. Altogether, 150 to 200 TCR beta chains were recorded as cytomegalovirus-associated. According to a later analysis, most TCR beta chains associated with CMV appeared HLA-restricted.

Amplification used 60 Vbeta primers and 13 Jbeta primers. Only in-frame clones appear in the TCRdb table, and some are missing; sequencing was by immunoSEQ multiplex PCR. This sample has about 180,000 clones, with around 80% found just once. Only a few counts were recorded for this clone. Its antigen is unidentified. Per the germline V gene, CDR1 is MNHEY and CDR2 is SMNVEV (reference sequence). The CDR3 spans 15 residues. The J gene is TRBJ2-5, the V gene TRBV27; D call uncertain. The DNA end lines up better with TRBJ2-7; the J call may be wrong. The sequence derives from a man aged 18-30 years in good health and CMV-seronegative. Sequenced sample: PBMCs. In DNA, the CDR3 is TGTGCCAGCAGTCGACCCCGACGAACCGGGTACGAGCAGTACTTC. Protein sequence: CASSRPRRTGYEQYF.